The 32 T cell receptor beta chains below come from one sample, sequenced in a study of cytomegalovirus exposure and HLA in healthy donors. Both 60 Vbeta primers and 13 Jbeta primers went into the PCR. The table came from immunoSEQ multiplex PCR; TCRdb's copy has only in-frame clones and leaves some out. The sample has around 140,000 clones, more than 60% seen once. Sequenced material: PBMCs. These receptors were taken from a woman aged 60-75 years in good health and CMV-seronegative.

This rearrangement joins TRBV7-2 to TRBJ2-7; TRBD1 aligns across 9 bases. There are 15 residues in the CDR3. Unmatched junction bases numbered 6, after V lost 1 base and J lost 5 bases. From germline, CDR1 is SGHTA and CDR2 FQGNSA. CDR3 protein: CASSLEGTGSHEQYF. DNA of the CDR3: TGTGCCAGCAGCTTAGAAGGGACAGGGAGCCACGAGCAGTACTTC.

For the CDR3, the DNA is TGTGCTAGTGGTTTGATTGCAGGGGGCGTGAGCAATCAGCCCCAGCATTTT. Encoded protein: CASGLIAGGVSNQPQHF. The V call is TRBV12-5, the J call TRBJ1-5; TRBD1 matches at 8 bases. With V trimmed by 2 bases and J by 1 base, 7 bases remained unmatched. The CDR3 totals 17 residues. Germline V gene data show CDR1 as LGHNT and CDR2 as FRNRAP.

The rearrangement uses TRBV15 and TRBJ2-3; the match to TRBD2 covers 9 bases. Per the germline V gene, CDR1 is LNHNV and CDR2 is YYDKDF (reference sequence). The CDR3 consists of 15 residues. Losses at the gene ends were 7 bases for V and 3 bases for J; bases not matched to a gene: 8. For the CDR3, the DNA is TGTGCCACCACCCAAGCGGGAGGCTTTACAGATACGCAGTATTTT. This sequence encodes CATTQAGGFTDTQYF.

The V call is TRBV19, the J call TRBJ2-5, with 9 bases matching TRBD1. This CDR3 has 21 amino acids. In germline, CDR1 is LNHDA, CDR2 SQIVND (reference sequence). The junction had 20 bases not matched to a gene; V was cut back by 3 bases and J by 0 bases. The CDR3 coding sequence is TGTGCCAGTAGTATTTCCCGGGACAGGGATCGAAGCGGGCTGCACCAAGAGACCCAGTACTTC. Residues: CASSISRDRDRSGLHQETQYF.

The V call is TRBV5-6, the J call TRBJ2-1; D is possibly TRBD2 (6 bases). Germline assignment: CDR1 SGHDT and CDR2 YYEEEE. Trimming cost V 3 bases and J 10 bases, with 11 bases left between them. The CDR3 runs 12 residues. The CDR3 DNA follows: TGTGCCAGCAGCTCCGGGACTCCCGAGCAGTTCTTC. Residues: CASSSGTPEQFF.

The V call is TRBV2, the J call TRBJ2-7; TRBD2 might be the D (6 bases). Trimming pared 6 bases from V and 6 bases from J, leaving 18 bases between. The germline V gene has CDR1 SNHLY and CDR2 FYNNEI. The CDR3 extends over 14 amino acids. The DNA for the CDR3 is TGTGCCAGCAGGGCGGGACGGCCGGAGTCCGAGCAGTACTTC. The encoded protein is CASRAGRPESEQYF.

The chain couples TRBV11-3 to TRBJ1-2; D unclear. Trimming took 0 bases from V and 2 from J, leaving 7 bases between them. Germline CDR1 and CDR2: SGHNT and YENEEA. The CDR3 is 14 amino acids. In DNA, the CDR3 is TGTGCCAGCAGCTTAGAGGCCAGAAACTATGGCTACACCTTC. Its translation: CASSLEARNYGYTF.

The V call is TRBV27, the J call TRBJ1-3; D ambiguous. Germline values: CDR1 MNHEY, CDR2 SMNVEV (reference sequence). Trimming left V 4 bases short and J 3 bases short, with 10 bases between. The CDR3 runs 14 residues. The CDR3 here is CASSSGMSGNTIYF. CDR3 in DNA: TGTGCCAGCAGTTCGGGGATGAGTGGAAACACCATATATTTT.

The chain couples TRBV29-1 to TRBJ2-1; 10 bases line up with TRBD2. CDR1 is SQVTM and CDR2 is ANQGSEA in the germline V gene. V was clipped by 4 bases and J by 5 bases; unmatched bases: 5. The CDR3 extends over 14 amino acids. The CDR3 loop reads CSVATSGIDNEQFF. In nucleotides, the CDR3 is TGCAGCGTTGCCACTAGCGGGATTGACAATGAGCAGTTCTTC.

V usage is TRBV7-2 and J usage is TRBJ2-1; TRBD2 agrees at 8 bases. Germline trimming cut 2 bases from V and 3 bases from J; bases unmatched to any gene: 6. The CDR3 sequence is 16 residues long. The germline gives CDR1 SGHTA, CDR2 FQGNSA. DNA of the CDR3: TGTGCCAGCAGCTTACTCGGGGGGGCCGTCTACAATGAGCAGTTCTTC. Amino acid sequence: CASSLLGGAVYNEQFF.

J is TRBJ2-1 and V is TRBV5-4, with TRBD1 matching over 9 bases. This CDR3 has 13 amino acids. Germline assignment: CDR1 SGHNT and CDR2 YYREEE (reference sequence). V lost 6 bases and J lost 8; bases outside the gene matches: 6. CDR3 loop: CASTQRTGDEQFF. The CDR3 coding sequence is TGTGCCAGCACCCAACGGACAGGGGATGAGCAGTTCTTC.

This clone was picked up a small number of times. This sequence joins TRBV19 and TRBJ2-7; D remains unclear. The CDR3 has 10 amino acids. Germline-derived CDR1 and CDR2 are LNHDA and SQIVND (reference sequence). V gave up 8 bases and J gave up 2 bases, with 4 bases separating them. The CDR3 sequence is CASGPYEQYF. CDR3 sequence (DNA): TGTGCCAGTGGCCCCTACGAGCAGTACTTC.

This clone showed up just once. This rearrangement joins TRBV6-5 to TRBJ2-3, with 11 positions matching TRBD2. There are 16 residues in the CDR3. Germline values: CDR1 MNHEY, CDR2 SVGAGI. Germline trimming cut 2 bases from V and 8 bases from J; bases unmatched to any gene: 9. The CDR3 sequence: CASSYLLAGGFGTQYF. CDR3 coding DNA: TGTGCCAGCAGTTACCTCCTAGCGGGGGGATTTGGTACGCAGTATTTT.

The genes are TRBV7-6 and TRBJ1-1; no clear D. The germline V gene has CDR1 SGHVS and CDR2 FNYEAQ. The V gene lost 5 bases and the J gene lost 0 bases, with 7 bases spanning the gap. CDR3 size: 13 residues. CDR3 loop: CASSADLNTEAFF. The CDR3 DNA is TGTGCCAGCAGCGCAGATTTGAACACTGAAGCTTTCTTT.

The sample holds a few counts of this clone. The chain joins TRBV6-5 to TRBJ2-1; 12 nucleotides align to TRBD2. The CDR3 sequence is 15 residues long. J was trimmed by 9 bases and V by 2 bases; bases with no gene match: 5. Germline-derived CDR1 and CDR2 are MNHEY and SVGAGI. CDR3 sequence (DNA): TGTGCCAGCAGTTACAGGACTAGCGGGAACGGTGAGCAGTTCTTC. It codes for CASSYRTSGNGEQFF.

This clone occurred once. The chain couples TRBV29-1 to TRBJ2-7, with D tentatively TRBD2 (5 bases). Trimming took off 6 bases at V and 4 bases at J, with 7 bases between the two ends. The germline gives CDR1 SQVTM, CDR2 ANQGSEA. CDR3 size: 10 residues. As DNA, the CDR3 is TGCAGCGTGGGAGATTACGAGCAGTACTTC. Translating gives CSVGDYEQYF.

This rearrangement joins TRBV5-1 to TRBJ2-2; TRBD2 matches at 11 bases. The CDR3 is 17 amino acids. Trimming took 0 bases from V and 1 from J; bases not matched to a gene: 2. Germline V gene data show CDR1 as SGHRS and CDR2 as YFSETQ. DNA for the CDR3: TGCGCCAGCAGCTTGGTAGCGGGAGGGGTGAACACCGGGGAGCTGTTTTTT. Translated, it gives CASSLVAGGVNTGELFF.

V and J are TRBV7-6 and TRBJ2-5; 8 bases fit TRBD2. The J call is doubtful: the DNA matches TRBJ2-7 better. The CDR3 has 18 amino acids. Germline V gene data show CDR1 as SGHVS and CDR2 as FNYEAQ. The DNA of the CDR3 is TGTGCCAGCAGCTTAGGCCATTCGGGGGGGCAGAACTCCTACGAGCAGTACTTC. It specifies CASSLGHSGGQNSYEQYF.

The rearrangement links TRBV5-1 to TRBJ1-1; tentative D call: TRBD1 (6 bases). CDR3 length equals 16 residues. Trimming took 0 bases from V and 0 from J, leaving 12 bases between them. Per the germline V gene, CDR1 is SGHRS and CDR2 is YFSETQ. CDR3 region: CASSLGQVLMNTEAFF. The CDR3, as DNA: TGCGCCAGCAGCTTGGGACAGGTTCTTATGAACACTGAAGCTTTCTTT. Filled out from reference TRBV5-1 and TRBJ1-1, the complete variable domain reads KAGVTQTPRYLIKTRGQQVTLSCSPISGHRSVSWYQQTPGQGLQFLFEYFSETQRNKGNFPGRFSGRQFSNSRSEMNVSTLELGDSALYLCASSLGQVLMNTEAFFGQGTRLTVV.

The CDR3 sequence: CASSINNQPQHF. Here the CDR3 DNA reads TGTGCCAGCAGCATTAACAATCAGCCCCAGCATTTT. J is TRBJ1-5 and V is TRBV7-2, with no clear D. This CDR3 contains 12 residues. Deletions cut 5 bases from V and 3 bases from J, with 5 bases between. The germline gives CDR1 SGHTA, CDR2 FQGNSA.

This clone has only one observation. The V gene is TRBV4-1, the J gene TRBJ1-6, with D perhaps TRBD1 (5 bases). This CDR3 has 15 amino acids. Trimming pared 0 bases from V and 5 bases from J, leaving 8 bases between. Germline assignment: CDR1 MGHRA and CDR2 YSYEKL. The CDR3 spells CASSQEGLNNSPLHF. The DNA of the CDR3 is TGCGCCAGCAGCCAAGAGGGACTCAATAATTCACCCCTCCACTTT.

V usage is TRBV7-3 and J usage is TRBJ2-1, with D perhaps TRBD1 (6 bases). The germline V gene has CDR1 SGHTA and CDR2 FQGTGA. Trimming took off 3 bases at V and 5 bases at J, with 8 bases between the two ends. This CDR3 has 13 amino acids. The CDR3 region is CASSFGTHNEQFF. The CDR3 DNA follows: TGTGCCAGCAGCTTTGGGACACACAATGAGCAGTTCTTC.

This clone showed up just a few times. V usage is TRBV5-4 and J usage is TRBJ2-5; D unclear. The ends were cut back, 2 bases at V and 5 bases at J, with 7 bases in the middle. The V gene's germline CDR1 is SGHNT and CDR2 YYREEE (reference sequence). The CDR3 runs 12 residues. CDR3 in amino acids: CASSFSGETQYF. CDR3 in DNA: TGTGCCAGCAGCTTTTCCGGGGAGACCCAGTACTTC. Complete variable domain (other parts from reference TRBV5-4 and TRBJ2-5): ETGVTQSPTHLIKTRGQQVTLRCSSQSGHNTVSWYQQALGQGPQFIFQYYREEENGRGNFPPRFSGLQFPNYSSELNVNALELDDSALYLCASSFSGETQYFGPGTRLLVL.

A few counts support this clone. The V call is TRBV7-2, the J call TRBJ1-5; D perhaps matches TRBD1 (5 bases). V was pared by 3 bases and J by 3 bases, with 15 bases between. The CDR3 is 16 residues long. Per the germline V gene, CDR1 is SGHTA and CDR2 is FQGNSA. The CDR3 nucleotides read TGTGCCAGCAGCTTTGGTGGGGCCCAGGTCAATCAGCCCCAGCATTTT. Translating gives CASSFGGAQVNQPQHF.

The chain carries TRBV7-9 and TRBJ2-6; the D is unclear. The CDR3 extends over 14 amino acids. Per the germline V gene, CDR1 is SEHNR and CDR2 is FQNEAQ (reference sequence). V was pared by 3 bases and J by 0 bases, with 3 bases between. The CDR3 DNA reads TGTGCCAGCAGCTTCAACTCTGGGGCCAACGTCCTGACTTTC. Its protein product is CASSFNSGANVLTF.

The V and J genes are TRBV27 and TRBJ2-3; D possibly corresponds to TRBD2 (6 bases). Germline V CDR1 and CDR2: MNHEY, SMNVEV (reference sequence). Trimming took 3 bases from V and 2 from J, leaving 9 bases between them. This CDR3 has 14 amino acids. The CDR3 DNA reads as TGTGCCAGCAGTTTCGGAGGGGTCACAGATACGCAGTATTTT. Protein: CASSFGGVTDTQYF.

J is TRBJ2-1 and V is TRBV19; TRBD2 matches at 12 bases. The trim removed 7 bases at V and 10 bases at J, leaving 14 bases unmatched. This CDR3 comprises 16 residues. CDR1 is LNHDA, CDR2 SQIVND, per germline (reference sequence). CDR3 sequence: CASKDSSGRESTEQFF. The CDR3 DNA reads TGTGCCAGTAAGGACTCTAGCGGGAGGGAATCGACAGAGCAGTTCTTC.

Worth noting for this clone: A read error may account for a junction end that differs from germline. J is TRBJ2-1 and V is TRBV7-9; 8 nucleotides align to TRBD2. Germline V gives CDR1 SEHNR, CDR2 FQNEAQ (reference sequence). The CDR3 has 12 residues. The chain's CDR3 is CSSSLSGLAIFF. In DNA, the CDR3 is TGTTCCAGCAGCTTGTCCGGACTAGCAATTTTCTTC.

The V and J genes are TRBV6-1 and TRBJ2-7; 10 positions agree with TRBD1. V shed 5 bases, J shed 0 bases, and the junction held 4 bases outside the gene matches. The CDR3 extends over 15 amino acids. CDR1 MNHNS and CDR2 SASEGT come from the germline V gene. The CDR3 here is CASSLGQGDSYEQYF. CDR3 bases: TGTGCCAGCAGTTTAGGACAGGGGGACTCCTACGAGCAGTACTTC.

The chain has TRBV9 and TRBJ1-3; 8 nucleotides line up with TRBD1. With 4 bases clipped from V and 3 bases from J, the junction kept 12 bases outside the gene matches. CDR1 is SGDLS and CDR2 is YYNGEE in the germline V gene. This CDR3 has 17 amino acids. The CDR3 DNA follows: TGTGCCAGCAGCTCCCACGGACAGGGAAATTTTGGAAACACCATATATTTT. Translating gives CASSSHGQGNFGNTIYF.

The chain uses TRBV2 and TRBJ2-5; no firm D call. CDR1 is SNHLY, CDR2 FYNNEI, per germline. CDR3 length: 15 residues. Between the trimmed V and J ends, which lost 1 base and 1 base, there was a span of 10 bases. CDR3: CASSEDLGIQETQYF. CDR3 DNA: TGTGCCAGCAGTGAAGATCTAGGCATCCAAGAGACCCAGTACTTC.

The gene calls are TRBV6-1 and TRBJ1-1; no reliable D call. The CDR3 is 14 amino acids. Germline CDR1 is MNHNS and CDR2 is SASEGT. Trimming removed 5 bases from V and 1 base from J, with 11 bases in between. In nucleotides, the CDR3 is TGTGCCAGCAGTTCCAAATTACAGAACACTGAAGCTTTCTTT. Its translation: CASSSKLQNTEAFF.